This passage covers 23 T cell receptor beta chains from one sample sequenced in a study of blood T cells in healthy people across ages. A sample-barcoded 5' primer and a J-beta primer mix were used in a second PCR of roughly 6 to 12 cycles. From the 5' RACE reads, TCRdb called clonotypes with MiXCR, one entry per CDR3 protein. The data hold over 450,000 distinct CDR3 sequences, with about 24% observed a single time. This same sample was also part of a study on T cells of mothers and their children.

Sequenced material: blood. The receptor set was obtained from a boy between 10 and 17 years old in good health.

The gene calls are TRBV5-1 and TRBJ1-1; no clear D. Germline CDR1 reads SGHRS; CDR2 reads YFSETQ. The V end lost 4 bases, the J end lost 0 bases, and 13 bases lay between the germline ends. This CDR3 comprises 15 residues. CDR3 in amino acids: CASSGQYNMNTEAFF. Here the CDR3 DNA reads TGCGCCAGCAGCGGTCAATACAACATGAACACTGAAGCTTTCTTT. The full variable domain, with the rest looked up from reference TRBV5-1 and TRBJ1-1, is KAGVTQTPRYLIKTRGQQVTLSCSPISGHRSVSWYQQTPGQGLQFLFEYFSETQRNKGNFPGRFSGRQFSNSRSEMNVSTLELGDSALYLCASSGQYNMNTEAFFGQGTRLTVV.

This clonotype came up a few times. An end of the junction does not agree with germline; a read error may underlie this. The chain links TRBV11-3 to TRBJ2-1, with D uncertain. The CDR3 spans 14 residues. Looked up from germline, CDR1 is SGHNT and CDR2 is YENEEA. CDR3 residues: CASSLGKNYNEQFF. The CDR3 bases are TGTGCCAGCAGCTTAGGTAAAAATTACAATGAACAGTTCTTC.

This chain links TRBV12-3 or TRBV12-4 with TRBJ2-1, with 7 bases that match TRBD1. This CDR3 spans 15 amino acids. The V segment lost 7 bases and the J segment 0 bases; nucleotides outside the gene matches: 6. The CDR3: CASTFRGSSYNEQFF. The DNA of the CDR3 is TGTGCCAGCACCTTCAGGGGGAGCTCCTACAATGAGCAGTTCTTC.

The sample holds a few counts of this clonotype. This chain joins TRBV29-1 and TRBJ2-6; 8 positions agree with TRBD1. Germline CDR1 and CDR2: SQVTM and ANQGSEA. This CDR3 spans 17 amino acids. The J segment lost 0 bases and the V segment lost 6 bases, leaving 10 bases of the junction unmatched. The DNA of the CDR3 is TGCAGCGTCCTTAGGGACAGGACGACCTCTGGGGCCAACGTCCTGACTTTC. Protein sequence: CSVLRDRTTSGANVLTF.

The rearrangement links TRBV27 to TRBJ2-2, with 14 bases fitting TRBD2. The junction had 7 bases not matched to a gene; V was cut back by 0 bases and J by 4 bases. Germline V gene sequence: CDR1 MNHEY, CDR2 SMNVEV (reference sequence). This CDR3 contains 19 residues. CDR3 nucleotide sequence: TGTGCCAGCAGTTTATCCCGGACTAGCGGGGGGCGAGGCACCGGGGAGCTGTTTTTT. It encodes CASSLSRTSGGRGTGELFF.

The chain is built from TRBV3-1 and TRBJ2-2; no firm D call. Germline V lookup: CDR1 LGHDT, CDR2 YNNKEL (reference sequence). Trimming removed 1 base at V and 1 base at J, with 4 bases between. The CDR3 loop spans 14 amino acids. DNA of the CDR3: TGTGCCAGCAGCCAAGTCCGGAACACCGGGGAGCTGTTTTTT. Its protein is CASSQVRNTGELFF.

This clonotype has only a few counts. The CDR3 DNA reads as TGCAGTGCTAGAGGTGGAGGGGCGTACGAGCAGTACTTC. This translates into CSARGGGAYEQYF. The chain couples TRBV20-1 to TRBJ2-5; TRBD2 might be the D (6 bases). The end of the DNA is better explained by TRBJ2-7, so the J call may be wrong. CDR1 is DFQATT, CDR2 SNEGSKA, per germline (reference sequence). CDR3 length equals 13 residues.

This clonotype was counted between two and nine times. The junction shows a germline mismatch at one end, possibly a read error. The chain combines TRBV4-3 with TRBJ1-4; D is ambiguous. The CDR3 has 14 amino acids. Germline-derived CDR1 and CDR2 are LGHNA and YSLEER. CDR3 nucleotide sequence: TGCGCCAGCAGCCAAGCAGAAAGAAATGGAAAACTGTTTTTT. Amino acid sequence: CASSQAERNGKLFF.

This clonotype has a count of ten or more. V gene TRBV29-1 combines with J gene TRBJ2-5, with D perhaps matching TRBD1 or TRBD2 (6 bases each). This CDR3 contains 13 residues. V gave up 2 bases and J gave up 5 bases, with 12 bases separating them. The V gene's germline CDR1 is SQVTM and CDR2 ANQGSEA. CDR3 DNA sequence: TGCAGCGTTGAATGGGGGGACACGGAGACCCAGTACTTC. This sequence encodes CSVEWGDTETQYF.

CDR3 DNA sequence: TGTGCCAGCAGTGCTGATCCGGACTTCCACGAGCAGTACTTC. It codes for CASSADPDFHEQYF. The rearrangement joins TRBV2 to TRBJ2-5; tentatively, D is TRBD2 (5 bases). The assigned J gene may be wrong: the sequence end matches TRBJ2-7 better. Germline V gene data show CDR1 as SNHLY and CDR2 as FYNNEI. There are 14 residues in the CDR3.

The V gene is TRBV20-1, the J gene TRBJ1-5; maybe TRBD1 (6 bases). The CDR3 length is 14 residues. CDR1 is DFQATT and CDR2 is SNEGSKA in the germline V gene (reference sequence). Deletions cut 3 bases from V and 4 bases from J, with 13 bases between. In nucleotides, the CDR3 is TGCAGTGCTAGTTGGGGGCGTGGAAATCAGCCCCAGCATTTT. Encoded protein: CSASWGRGNQPQHF.

CDR3 sequence: CASSYSQTPDYEQYF. DNA of the CDR3: TGTGCCAGCAGTTACTCTCAGACTCCGGACTACGAGCAGTACTTC. J is TRBJ2-7 and V is TRBV6-2 or TRBV6-3; D remains ambiguous. The V gene's germline CDR1 is MNHEY and CDR2 SVGEGT. This CDR3 spans 15 amino acids. V was cut by 0 bases and J by 3 bases, with 12 bases left in between.

This clonotype was seen only a few times. The J gene is TRBJ2-5, the V gene TRBV20-1; the D is unclear. The CDR3 length is 11 residues. Deletions cut 7 bases from V and 2 bases from J, with 8 bases between. CDR1 is DFQATT and CDR2 is SNEGSKA in the germline V gene (reference sequence). CDR3 sequence: CSGQRQETQYF. DNA of the CDR3: TGCAGTGGGCAGAGACAAGAGACCCAGTACTTC.

This clonotype was found a few times. The rearrangement uses TRBV7-2 and TRBJ1-5; D is unclear. V lost 8 bases to trimming and J lost 0 bases, with 11 bases between them. The CDR3 covers 14 residues. Looked up from germline, CDR1 is SGHTA and CDR2 is FQGNSA. The CDR3: CASGGVGSNQPQHF. The CDR3 bases are TGTGCCAGCGGTGGGGTAGGTAGCAATCAGCCCCAGCATTTT. The full variable domain, in which reference TRBV7-2 and TRBJ1-5 provide the parts outside the CDR3, is GAGVSQSPSNKVTEKGKDVELRCDPISGHTALYWYRQSLGQGLEFLIYFQGNSAPDKSGLPSDRFSAERTGGSVSTLTIQRTQQEDSAVYLCASGGVGSNQPQHFGDGTRLSIL.

The sample holds a few counts of this clonotype. The V and J genes are TRBV29-1 and TRBJ2-2; 7 bases agree with TRBD1. Per germline, CDR1 SQVTM and CDR2 ANQGSEA. The CDR3 is made up of 15 amino acids. V shed 5 bases, J shed 1 base, and the junction held 7 bases outside the gene matches. The CDR3 sequence is CSVKAGTENTGELFF. The CDR3 nucleotides are TGCAGCGTTAAAGCCGGGACAGAGAACACCGGGGAGCTGTTTTTT.

This clonotype has more than one count but fewer than ten. The chain employs TRBV12-3 or TRBV12-4 and TRBJ1-2; TRBD1 matches 9 bases. This CDR3 is built from 14 residues. Trimming cost V 6 bases and J 6 bases; bases outside gene matches: 8. The CDR3 bases are TGTGCCAGCAGGGAAGCCGGGACAGGGAATGGCTACACCTTC. Translated, it gives CASREAGTGNGYTF.

This clonotype was seen a few times. In nucleotides, the CDR3 is TGTGCCAGCAGTTTCGTGACAGGGGGCTACAATGAGCAGTTCTTC. Its translation is CASSFVTGGYNEQFF. V and J are TRBV12-3 or TRBV12-4 and TRBJ2-1; 9 bases line up with TRBD1. With V trimmed by 3 bases and J by 3 bases, 3 bases remained unmatched. This CDR3 has 15 residues.

This clonotype has a handful of counts. The J gene is TRBJ2-5, the V gene TRBV4-3; D gene uncertain. The end of the DNA is better explained by TRBJ2-1, so the J call may be wrong. The CDR3 is made up of 16 amino acids. Germline CDR1 reads LGHNA; CDR2 reads YSLEER. CDR3 coding DNA: TGCGCCAGCAGTTCCGCGGTTGGTGCCCGAGTGAATGAGCAGTTCTTC. It is translated as CASSSAVGARVNEQFF.

This clonotype has a handful of counts. The V gene is TRBV12-5, the J gene TRBJ2-7; no clear D. V lost 5 bases and J 9 bases, leaving 29 bases between the germline ends. The CDR3 runs to 17 residues. Germline loops: CDR1 LGHNT, CDR2 FRNRAP. CDR3 in DNA: TGTGCTAGTGGTCCAAGGGATCCAGTCTTACCCTCCGGTCGGCAGTACTTC. Translating it yields CASGPRDPVLPSGRQYF.

The chain joins TRBV9 to TRBJ1-2, with unresolved D. The CDR3 sequence is 12 residues long. CDR1 is SGDLS and CDR2 is YYNGEE in the germline V gene. V shed 6 bases and J shed 4 bases, with 10 bases lying between them. CDR3 loop: CASTKDSYGYTF. CDR3 coding DNA: TGTGCCAGCACGAAAGATAGCTATGGCTACACCTTC.

In its sample, this clonotype was seen a few times. The rearrangement joins TRBV5-5 to TRBJ2-1; 9 bases agree with TRBD1. J was trimmed by 6 bases and V by 5 bases; bases with no gene match: 9. This CDR3 contains 15 residues. In germline, CDR1 is SGHKS, CDR2 YYEKEE (reference sequence). Here the CDR3 reads CASRYTGTGINEQFF. CDR3 sequence (DNA): TGTGCCAGCAGATACACCGGGACAGGGATCAATGAGCAGTTCTTC.

The sample holds many counts of this clonotype. The chain joins TRBV10-3 to TRBJ2-7; 10 bases match TRBD1. The CDR3 spans 14 residues. The trim removed 4 bases at V and 1 base at J, leaving 1 base unmatched. Germline lookup yields CDR1 ENHRY and CDR2 SYGVKD. The chain's CDR3 is CAISGTGGSYEQYF. The CDR3 region has the DNA TGTGCCATCAGTGGGACAGGGGGGTCCTACGAGCAGTACTTC.

This clonotype was detected a few times. This rearrangement joins TRBV4-2 to TRBJ2-7, with 8 bases lining up with TRBD1. The CDR3 runs to 16 residues. Germline-derived CDR1 and CDR2 are LGHNA and YNFKEQ. The V segment lost 2 bases and the J segment 1 base; nucleotides outside the gene matches: 7. CDR3 residues: CASSQQDRGSSYEQYF. CDR3 in DNA: TGTGCCAGCAGCCAACAAGACAGGGGTTCATCCTACGAGCAGTACTTC.